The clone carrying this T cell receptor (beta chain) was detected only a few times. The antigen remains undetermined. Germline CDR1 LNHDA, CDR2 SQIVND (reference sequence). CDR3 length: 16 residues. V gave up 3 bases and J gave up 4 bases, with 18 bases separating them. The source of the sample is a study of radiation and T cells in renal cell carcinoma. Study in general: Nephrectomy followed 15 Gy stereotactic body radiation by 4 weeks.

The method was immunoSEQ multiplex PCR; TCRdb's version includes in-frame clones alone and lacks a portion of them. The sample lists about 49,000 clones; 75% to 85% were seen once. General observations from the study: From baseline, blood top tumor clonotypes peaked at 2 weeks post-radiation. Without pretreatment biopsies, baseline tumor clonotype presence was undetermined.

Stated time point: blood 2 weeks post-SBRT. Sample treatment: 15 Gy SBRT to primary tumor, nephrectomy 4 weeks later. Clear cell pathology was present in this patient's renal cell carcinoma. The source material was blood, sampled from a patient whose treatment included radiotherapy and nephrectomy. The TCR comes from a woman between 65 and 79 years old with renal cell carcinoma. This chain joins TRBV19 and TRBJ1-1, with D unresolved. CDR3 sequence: CASSILDGLRVTEAFF. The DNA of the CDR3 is TGTGCCAGTAGTATCTTGGACGGGCTGAGGGTCACTGAAGCTTTCTTT.